These 4 T cell receptor beta chains were all obtained from the same sample, sequenced in a study of CD8+ T cells in alopecia areata (dated by TCRdb to the late 2010s). Receptor amplification or capture employed the immunoSEQ multiplex PCR assay. For TCR sequencing, RNA was extracted from every sample and reverse transcribed into cDNA to serve as template. TCRdb took this table from immuneACCESS and kept in-frame rearrangements with V and J called. Such tables lack part of the clones; where checked against another copy, unresolved V genes explain under half of the gap, and the rest is unexplained. The sample profile shows some 170,000 clones; around 64% of them were found once. Approximately 10% of the sample is taken by the ten largest. The meaning of the sample's time point label: baseline before oral tofacitinib. Here the sequenced sample was CD8+ T cells sorted from blood, taken at week 0. These receptors were obtained from a human donor with alopecia areata.

The V call is TRBV9, the J call TRBJ2-3; D is ambiguous. CDR3 length: 15 amino acids. Germline V CDR1 and CDR2: SGDLS, YYNGEE. V lost 0 bases and J 1 base, leaving 9 bases between the germline ends. CDR3 in amino acids: CASSVDGQGTDTQYF. The DNA of the CDR3 is TGTGCCAGCAGCGTAGATGGTCAGGGCACAGATACGCAGTATTTT.

As DNA, the CDR3 is TGTGCCTGGAGTCGACAGGGGGTACCGTACTTC. This translates into CAWSRQGVPYF. The chain links TRBV30 to TRBJ2-7; 9 bases map to TRBD1. CDR3 length equals 11 residues. Germline lookup yields CDR1 GTSNPN and CDR2 SVGIG (reference sequence). After removal of 2 bases from V and 12 bases from J, the junction contained 5 bases not matched to a gene.

The chain is built from TRBV7-9 and TRBJ1-4; TRBD1 matches at 7 bases. CDR3 size: 17 residues. Germline V CDR1 and CDR2: SEHNR, FQNEAQ (reference sequence). V lost 4 bases to trimming and J lost 2 bases; unmatched junction nucleotides: 10. CDR3 sequence reads: CASSSTTGPRTNEKLFF. The CDR3 bases are TGTGCCAGCAGCTCAACGACAGGGCCAAGGACTAATGAAAAACTGTTTTTT.

The chain carries TRBV5-1 and TRBJ1-6; no firm D call. The CDR3 sequence is 12 residues long. Germline loops: CDR1 SGHRS, CDR2 YFSETQ. The V and J ends lost 4 bases and 10 bases respectively, with 9 bases between them. The DNA of the CDR3 is TGCGCCAGCAGCCCGATGGGCTCACCCCTCCACTTT. Translating gives CASSPMGSPLHF.